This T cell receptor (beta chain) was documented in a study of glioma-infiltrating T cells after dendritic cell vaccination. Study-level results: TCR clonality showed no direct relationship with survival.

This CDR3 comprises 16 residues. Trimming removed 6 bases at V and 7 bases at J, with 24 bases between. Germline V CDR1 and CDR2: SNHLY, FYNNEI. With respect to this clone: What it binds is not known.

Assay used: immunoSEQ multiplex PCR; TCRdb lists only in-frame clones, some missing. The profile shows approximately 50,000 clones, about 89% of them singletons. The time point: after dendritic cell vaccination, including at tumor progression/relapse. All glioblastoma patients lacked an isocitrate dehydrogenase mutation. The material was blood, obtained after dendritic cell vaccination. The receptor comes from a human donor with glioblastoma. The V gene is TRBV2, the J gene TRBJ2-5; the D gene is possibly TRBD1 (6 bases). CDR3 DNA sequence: TGTGCCAGCAGCCCCGGACAGCCTCTTGGGGTTGGGACCCAGTACTTC. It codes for CASSPGQPLGVGTQYF.